Sequencing of this T cell receptor (beta chain) was carried out in a study of cytomegalovirus exposure and HLA in healthy donors. Study-level results: After further analysis at a later stage, 16,951 TCR beta sequences were associated with HLA alleles at 0.05 false discovery rate. Among CMV-associated TCR beta chains, most appeared HLA-restricted in a later analysis.

PCR employed 60 Vbeta and 13 Jbeta primers. Using immunoSEQ multiplex PCR, the repertoire was profiled, and TCRdb retains in-frame clones only, with some absent. The data show roughly 100,000 clones, roughly three quarters seen once. V was clipped by 1 base and J by 3 bases, with 7 bases between them. This CDR3 contains 14 residues. Germline CDR1 and CDR2: SGDLS and YYNGEE. Worth noting for this clone: Its target is unknown.

The sequence was collected from a woman in her sixties in good health and CMV-seropositive. V and J are TRBV9 and TRBJ1-4; D unclear. Sequencing was done on a sample of PBMCs. The CDR3 coding sequence is TGTGCCAGCAGCGTAACAATGGCTAATGAAAAACTGTTTTTT. This encodes CASSVTMANEKLFF. The full variable domain, with the rest looked up from reference TRBV9 and TRBJ1-4, is DSGVTQTPKHLITATGQRVTLRCSPRSGDLSVYWYQQSLDQGLQFLIQYYNGEERAKGNILERFSAQQFPDLHSELNLSSLELGDSALYFCASSVTMANEKLFFGSGTQLSVL.